These 3 T cell receptor beta chains came from one sample sequenced in a study of OX40 agonist ivuxolimab in advanced cancers. The assay was immunoSEQ multiplex PCR, and TCRdb's table has in-frame clones only and misses some. The repertoire holds just under 55,000 clones, with 80% as singletons. The specimen was CD4+ or CD8+ T cells sorted from blood, collected in a trial of the OX40 agonist ivuxolimab. The receptors shown here come from an adult with an advanced solid tumor such as melanoma, head and neck, liver or kidney cancer.

This clone appeared once. CDR3 nucleotide sequence: TGTGCCAGCAGCTCGGGACTAGCGGGATTAGGTGAGCAGTTCTTC. Translated, it gives CASSSGLAGLGEQFF. V is TRBV5-6 and J is TRBJ2-1; TRBD2 agrees at 13 bases. CDR3 length equals 15 residues. Germline CDR1 reads SGHDT; CDR2 reads YYEEEE. Trimming removed 3 bases from V and 9 bases from J; junction bases left unmatched: 6.

V is TRBV5-1 and J is TRBJ1-1; D perhaps matches TRBD1 (6 bases). CDR3 length: 14 amino acids. Germline V gene sequence: CDR1 SGHRS, CDR2 YFSETQ. Trimming took off 3 bases at V and 4 bases at J, with 13 bases between the two ends. The CDR3 DNA reads TGCGCCAGCAGCTGGGGGCAGGAGGGCACTGAAGCTTTCTTT. It codes for CASSWGQEGTEAFF.

J is TRBJ2-2 and V is TRBV5-8; D call uncertain. CDR3 length: 12 residues. The ends were cut back, 4 bases at V and 5 bases at J, with 6 bases in the middle. The germline gives CDR1 SGHTS, CDR2 YDEGEE. The CDR3 DNA reads TGTGCCAGCAGCACCCCTACCGGGGAGCTGTTTTTT. This gives the protein CASSTPTGELFF.